This TCR beta chain was retrieved from a study of blood T cell repertoires in COVID-19 (dated by TCRdb to the early 2020s). Study-level background: Samples covering the acute and convalescent phases of COVID-19 were provided by collaborators in the United States, Italy and Spain. A de-identified subject ID, COVID-19 status, age in years and sex were almost always included in the sample metadata. The material from the prospective study consisted of cDNA or gDNA derived from T cells, B-cell-depleted T cells, or PBMCs. A freely available public database, intended as a resource for researchers studying the immune response to SARS-CoV-2, is where the repertoires were released. Where HLA class I and class II types were available, the types were taken from metadata supplied by the sample provider, not from assay-based typing. The samples were drawn from the first 160 participants of the ongoing ImmuneRACE study and from over 950 subjects provided by 6 global collaborators. Subjects who had been exposed to COVID-19, were actively infected with it, or had recovered from it provided the deeply sampled blood TCRbeta repertoires that made up the dataset. What the authors observed across the whole study: The amount of clinical and demographic metadata varied by source and participant and was provided uncurated.

Each collaborating institution followed its own protocols to collect whole blood in K2EDTA tubes. Collaborator samples were shipped for TCRbeta analysis as frozen whole blood, isolated PBMCs, or DNA extracted from either sample type. TCRbeta CDR3 regions were amplified from genomic DNA by means of the immunoSEQ Assay, a bias-controlled multiplex PCR. In the authors' own workflow: The number of nucleated cells in each sample was estimated by amplification of reference gene primers within the assay. Sequence reads were collapsed and filtered to measure the absolute abundance of every unique TCRbeta CDR3 rearrangement. For each sample, productive Simpson clonality was calculated as the square root of Simpson's diversity index over productive rearrangements. The table comes from immuneACCESS by way of TCRdb, which keeps in-frame sequences with V and J called. Part of the clones is missing from these tables; in studies checked, under half for an unresolved V gene and the rest for unknown reasons. D and trimming come from the DNA, and the V and J calls and clone size come from that table. The table for this sample lists about 110,000 clones; 85% to 90% of them were counted only once. 1.1% of the sample is held by the ten biggest clonotypes.

The germline V gene (reference sequence) yields MNHEY for CDR1 and SMNVEV for CDR2. The CDR3 covers 16 residues, taking in both the cysteine and the phenylalanine. The DNA shown is the 48-base CDR3, in frame from base 1. V is cut by 6 bases and J by 0 bases, and the space between the germline ends is 18 bases. Worth noting for this clone: Its antigen remains unidentified. Per-base quality was not reported, and no clone a single base away is much larger than it.

The chain is encoded by TRBV27 joined to TRBJ2-7, with TRBD1 as a weak D call on 5 bases. Sequencing used peripheral blood. The sequence was obtained from a human donor in a cohort sampled during active COVID-19. The base sequence is TGTGCCAGCAGAATCCTCAGCCAGGGTAACTCCTACGAGCAGTACTTC. Its translation is CASRILSQGNSYEQYF.